Included here is one TCR beta chain sequence, with context. Memory CD4+ T cells were sorted as CD4+CD45RO+CD25- cells. The CDR3 has 14 amino acids. Between the trimmed V and J ends, which lost 6 bases and 8 bases, there was a span of 16 bases. Semi-nested PCR with Nested Universal Primer A followed constant-region reverse priming of full-length variable regions. MiXCR was run by TCRdb on the 5' RACE reads, yielding one entry per CDR3 protein. There are 8,500 to 9,500 distinct CDR3 sequences in the sample; 60% occur only once, and under 7% lies in the top ten. What was sequenced was tumor-infiltrating memory CD4+ T cells sorted from the breast tumor. As for subset: memory CD4+ T cells, CD4+CD45RO+CD25-. The TCR comes from a female donor with breast cancer. This sequence joins TRBV12-3 or TRBV12-4 and TRBJ1-4; a possible D gene is TRBD1 (6 bases). This chain's CDR3 is CASRNTGTREKLFF. CDR3 nucleotide sequence: TGTGCCAGCAGAAATACAGGGACACGGGAAAAACTGTTTTTT.